A single sample is the source of the 22 T cell receptor beta chains below, sequenced in a study of Graves' ophthalmopathy and Graves' hyperthyroidism (dated by TCRdb to the late 2010s). The reads were generated on an Illumina HiSeq 2000. For repertoire sequencing, TCR beta CDR3 regions were amplified from RNA transcripts. A first-round RT-PCR used HTBI primers with the Qiagen OneStep RT-PCR kit, followed by a second-round multiplex PCR, size selection and purification. The raw public reads went through TCRdb reprocessing: fastp at Q25, MiXCR clone calling, in-frame beta chains kept. Here each entry gathers all rows of one CDR3 protein and keeps the most common genes and DNA. Recorded for this sample are around 1,000,000 distinct CDR3 sequences; less than 45% of them occurred a single time. Approximately 10% of the sample lies in the top ten. The sequencing input was peripheral blood or thyroid tissue (not recorded which). The receptors originated from an adult man with Graves' hyperthyroidism.

This clonotype has a single count. V usage is TRBV27 and J usage is TRBJ2-7; 8 bases agree with TRBD2. CDR3 length: 14 amino acids. Germline CDR1 reads MNHEY; CDR2 reads SMNVEV (reference sequence). The junction had 6 bases not matched to a gene; V was cut back by 5 bases and J by 3 bases. Written as DNA, the CDR3 is TGTGCCAGCAGTCCTAAGCTAGCGGGCTACGAGCAGTACTTC. This codes for CASSPKLAGYEQYF.

Here the CDR3 reads CASSLRFPGQGLHEQYF. In DNA, the CDR3 is TGTGCCAGCAGCTTACGTTTTCCCGGACAGGGTCTTCACGAGCAGTACTTC. This chain joins TRBV7-9 and TRBJ2-7; 8 bases match TRBD1. This CDR3 is built from 17 residues. V lost 2 bases to trimming and J lost 5 bases; unmatched junction nucleotides: 14. Germline CDR1 and CDR2: SEHNR and FQNEAQ (reference sequence). Using reference TRBV7-9 and TRBJ2-7 for the parts outside the CDR3, the full variable domain is DTGVSQNPRHKITKRGQNVTFRCDPISEHNRLYWYRQTLGQGPEFLTYFQNEAQLEKSRLLSDRFSAERPKGSFSTLEIQRTEQGDSAMYLCASSLRFPGQGLHEQYFGPGTRLTVT.

In its sample, this clonotype was seen many times. This chain links TRBV19 with TRBJ1-1, with 9 bases that match TRBD1. This CDR3 comprises 14 residues. Germline CDR1 LNHDA, CDR2 SQIVND (reference sequence). V shed 7 bases, J shed 6 bases, and the junction held 9 bases outside the gene matches. The DNA of the CDR3 is TGTGCCAGTAACAAACAGGGGGCAGGCGCTGAAGCTTTCTTT. Amino acid sequence: CASNKQGAGAEAFF. The full variable domain, its missing parts supplied by reference TRBV19 and TRBJ1-1, is DGGITQSPKYLFRKEGQNVTLSCEQNLNHDAMYWYRQDPGQGLRLIYYSQIVNDFQKGDIAEGYSVSREKKESFPLTVTSAQKNPTAFYLCASNKQGAGAEAFFGQGTRLTVV.

This clonotype was counted between two and nine times. V is TRBV3-1 and J is TRBJ2-7; D is uncertain. The CDR3 is made up of 15 amino acids. Trimming pared 4 bases from V and 7 bases from J, leaving 20 bases between. The germline CDR1 and CDR2 sequences are LGHDT and YNNKEL (reference sequence). The CDR3 region is CASSPTTGQRVEQYF. Written as DNA, the CDR3 is TGTGCCAGCAGCCCGACGACCGGCCAAAGGGTGGAGCAGTACTTC.

A note on this clonotype: A much larger clone differs from this one at a single base, so this may be a read error. The chain links TRBV5-8 to TRBJ2-7; D may be TRBD2 (5 bases). Germline V CDR1 and CDR2: SGHTS, YDEGEE. This CDR3 spans 15 amino acids. CDR3 loop: CDSSLWAGDSYEQYF. The CDR3 DNA reads as TGTGACAGCAGCTTATGGGCCGGGGACTCCTACGAGCAGTACTTC.

The chain has TRBV20-1 and TRBJ1-4; no reliable D call. CDR1 DFQATT and CDR2 SNEGSKA come from the germline V gene (reference sequence). The CDR3 covers 13 residues. CDR3 DNA sequence: TGCAGCACTCGAGCGGCAGTTAATGAAAAACTGTTTTTT. Residues: CSTRAAVNEKLFF.

This clonotype was counted a few times. Its ends do not fully match the called genes, so a read error is possible. DNA for the CDR3: TGCAGTGCTCAGGACAGACCGACTCCTGGTGCCAACGTCCTGACTTTC. Protein sequence: CSAQDRPTPGANVLTF. The genes are TRBV20-1 and TRBJ2-6; D might be TRBD1 (6 bases). The CDR3 runs to 16 residues. Germline assignment: CDR1 DFQATT and CDR2 SNEGSKA (reference sequence).

With regard to this clonotype: One base away lies a much larger clone, so this may be a sequencing read error. The chain has TRBV5-4 and TRBJ1-6; 8 positions match TRBD1. The junction had 4 bases not matched to a gene; V was cut back by 3 bases and J by 5 bases. Germline V gene lookup returns CDR1 SGHNT and CDR2 YYREEE (reference sequence). The CDR3 runs 15 residues. CDR3: CASSWGQANNSPLHF. In DNA, the CDR3 is TGTGCCAGCAGCTGGGGACAGGCTAATAATTCACCCCTCCACTTT.

This clonotype has a handful of counts. The chain links TRBV6-5 to TRBJ2-7, with 7 positions matching TRBD2. The germline V gene has CDR1 MNHEY and CDR2 SVGAGI. The CDR3 has 13 amino acids. V lost 9 bases, J lost 6 bases, and 11 bases stayed unmatched. CDR3 sequence (DNA): TGTGCCAGTCGGGATGGTGGGAGGGGCGAGCAGTACTTC. As protein: CASRDGGRGEQYF.

Points on this clonotype: This CDR3 is missing its conserved last phenylalanine or tryptophan, likely due to a read error. The limits of the CDR3 on the DNA are not certain, so only TCRdb's listed CDR3 is given. J is TRBJ2-6 and V is TRBV19; no check of the table's D call, TRBD1, against the DNA was made. Germline V gene lookup returns CDR1 LNHDA and CDR2 SQIVND (reference sequence). A total of 10 residues make up the CDR3, ends included. CDR3 region: CASSAWDRDI.

V is TRBV10-2 and J is TRBJ1-2; D is unclear. CDR1 and CDR2 (germline): WSHSY, SAAADI. Trimming took off 4 bases at V and 4 bases at J, with 13 bases between the two ends. The CDR3 sequence is 14 residues long. Written as DNA, the CDR3 is TGCGCCAGCAGTGCCGGACTAGCGGGCTATGGCTACACCTTC. This sequence encodes CASSAGLAGYGYTF.

This clonotype was observed a few times. V usage is TRBV7-9 and J usage is TRBJ1-1; 7 nucleotides align to TRBD1. The trim removed 6 bases at V and 3 bases at J, leaving 13 bases unmatched. CDR3 length: 16 residues. Looked up from germline, CDR1 is SEHNR and CDR2 is FQNEAQ (reference sequence). In DNA form, the CDR3 reads TGTGCCAGCAGTTACCCCCCGGGGCAGGGGGACACTGAAGCTTTCTTT. Its protein product is CASSYPPGQGDTEAFF.

This clonotype occurred many times. The chain uses TRBV5-6 and TRBJ2-5; D is perhaps TRBD2 (5 bases). Germline V CDR1 and CDR2: SGHDT, YYEEEE. This CDR3 contains 13 residues. V was clipped by 0 bases and J by 9 bases, with 12 bases between them. CDR3 DNA sequence: TGTGCCAGCAGCTTGGAAGGAAGAGGGCCCCAGTACTTC. Amino acids: CASSLEGRGPQYF.

The chain is built from TRBV20-1 and TRBJ2-7; tentatively, D is TRBD2 (6 bases). V was cut by 0 bases and J by 1 base, with 16 bases left in between. Germline V lookup: CDR1 DFQATT, CDR2 SNEGSKA (reference sequence). The CDR3 covers 16 residues. Here the CDR3 reads CSARDGGGAGSYEQYF. CDR3 DNA sequence: TGCAGTGCTAGAGATGGAGGTGGGGCGGGATCCTACGAGCAGTACTTC.

This clonotype was seen many times. The J gene is TRBJ1-6, the V gene TRBV12-3 or TRBV12-4, with a possible D match to TRBD1 (6 bases). The CDR3 loop spans 13 amino acids. Between the trimmed V and J ends, which lost 6 bases and 10 bases, there was a span of 13 bases. The CDR3 spells CASRPNRESPLHF. DNA of the CDR3: TGTGCCAGCAGGCCTAACAGGGAATCACCCCTCCACTTT.

The chain uses TRBV7-6 and TRBJ2-5; no firm D call. The germline V gene has CDR1 SGHVS and CDR2 FNYEAQ. The CDR3 has 15 amino acids. The ends were cut back, 0 bases at V and 1 base at J, with 9 bases in the middle. The CDR3 DNA reads TGTGCCAGCAGCTTAGCCGACACCTCCCAAGAGACCCAGTACTTC. This encodes CASSLADTSQETQYF.

Only a few counts were recorded for this clonotype. The rearrangement uses TRBV6-5 and TRBJ2-2; TRBD1 matches 7 bases. Trimming took 6 bases from V and 0 from J; bases not matched to a gene: 10. This CDR3 comprises 17 residues. CDR1 MNHEY and CDR2 SVGAGI come from the germline V gene. As DNA, the CDR3 is TGTGCCAGCAGGTTAGCCCTGACAGGGCCGAACACCGGGGAGCTGTTTTTT. Protein sequence: CASRLALTGPNTGELFF.

The chain uses TRBV30 and TRBJ1-4; D ambiguous. Trimming took 2 bases from V and 0 from J, leaving 7 bases between them. CDR3 length equals 14 residues. Germline CDR1 is GTSNPN and CDR2 is SVGIG (reference sequence). CDR3 sequence (DNA): TGTGCCTGGAGTAGGGCCTCAACTAATGAAAAACTGTTTTTT. This gives the protein CAWSRASTNEKLFF.

At least ten counts were recorded for this clonotype. The chain employs TRBV10-3 and TRBJ1-6, with D maybe TRBD1 (5 bases). Germline V gene sequence: CDR1 ENHRY, CDR2 SYGVKD. This CDR3 has 16 residues. Trimming stripped 7 bases from V and 6 bases from J, with 19 bases between. In DNA form, the CDR3 reads TGTGCCATCAAGCCCTCCGCGGGGGACGGTAATTCACCCCTCCACTTT. Protein product: CAIKPSAGDGNSPLHF.

A remark on this clonotype: An end of the junction does not agree with germline; a read error may underlie this. The chain joins TRBV5-6 to TRBJ2-7; tentative D call: TRBD1 (6 bases). CDR3 length: 14 residues. Per the germline V gene, CDR1 is SGHDT and CDR2 is YYEEEE. DNA of the CDR3: TGTGCCAGCAGCTCGACAGGACCCTCCCACGAGCAGTACTTC. Residues: CASSSTGPSHEQYF.

This clonotype was picked up many times. V usage is TRBV5-1 and J usage is TRBJ1-1, with 9 bases identical to TRBD1. Germline V gene data show CDR1 as SGHRS and CDR2 as YFSETQ. CDR3 size: 14 residues. J was trimmed by 10 bases and V by 3 bases; bases with no gene match: 10. The DNA for the CDR3 is TGCGCCAGCAGCTGGACAGGGGCCGATTTGGGAGCTTTCTTT. Residues: CASSWTGADLGAFF.

This clonotype was detected many times. This sequence joins TRBV20-1 and TRBJ1-6; D is undetermined. V was trimmed by 1 base and J by 0 bases, leaving 22 bases between them. Germline CDR1 reads DFQATT; CDR2 reads SNEGSKA (reference sequence). This CDR3 contains 20 residues. CDR3 bases: TGCAGTGCTAGAGCCAGAACAAGAGGCTCCCCGAGCTCCTATAATTCACCCCTCCACTTT. Protein product: CSARARTRGSPSSYNSPLHF.